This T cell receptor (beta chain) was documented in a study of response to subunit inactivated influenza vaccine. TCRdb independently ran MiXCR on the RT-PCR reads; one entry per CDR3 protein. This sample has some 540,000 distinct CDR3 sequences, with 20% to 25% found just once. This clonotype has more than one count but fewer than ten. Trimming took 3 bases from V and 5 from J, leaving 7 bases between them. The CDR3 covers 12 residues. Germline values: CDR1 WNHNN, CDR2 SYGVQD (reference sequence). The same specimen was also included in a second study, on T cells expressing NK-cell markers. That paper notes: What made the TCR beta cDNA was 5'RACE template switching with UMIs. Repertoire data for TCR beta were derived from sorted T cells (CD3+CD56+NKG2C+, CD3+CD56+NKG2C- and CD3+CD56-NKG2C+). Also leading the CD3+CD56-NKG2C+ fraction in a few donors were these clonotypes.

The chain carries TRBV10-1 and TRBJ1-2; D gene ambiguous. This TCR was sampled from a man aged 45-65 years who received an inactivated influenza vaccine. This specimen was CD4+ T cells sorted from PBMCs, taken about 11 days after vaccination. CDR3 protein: CASSDSGYGYTF. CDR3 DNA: TGCGCCAGCAGTGACAGTGGGTATGGCTACACCTTC.